This entry concerns a single T cell receptor beta chain. Its antigen remains unidentified. The input lacks base qualities; no much larger clone sits a single base away. V is pruned by 0 bases and J by 7 bases, leaving 4 bases of the junction without a gene match. The CDR3, from cysteine to phenylalanine, totals 15 residues. Kept here is only the CDR3 DNA, which spans 45 bases and is read in frame from base 1. CDR1 and CDR2 are read off the germline V gene as SGDLS and YYNGEE. The donors were healthy, HIV-negative adults who had no recently reported acute infections or vaccinations. All donors were Caucasian adults living in Nashville, Tennessee, USA. For unsorted samples, tens of millions of PBMCs were counted and genomic DNA was extracted with the QIAamp DNA Blood Mini kit. Blood was collected by leukapheresis, and PBMCs were isolated by Ficoll-Histopaque density gradient centrifugation and then cryopreserved in liquid nitrogen vapor phase.

This record comes from a study of shared clonotypes between healthy human individuals (dated by TCRdb to about 2020). In terms of the full investigation: A couple of women and three men aged 18 to 49 years were included in the cohort. To estimate repertoire size and how much clonotypes are shared between individuals, the study performed deep sequencing of blood TCR repertoires from roughly five healthy adults. Libraries were prepared and TCR repertoires were sequenced by different laboratories using diverse techniques, in order to increase sequencing depth and limit assay-specific biases. Per donor, leukapheresis produced somewhere between about 0.9 and 9 billion PBMCs.

Using the deep immunoSEQ assay, TCR CDR3 regions were amplified from genomic DNA by multiplex PCR. Genomic DNA extracted from each cell subset was distributed evenly over all wells of several immunoSEQ 96-well plates, and each plate served as one replicate. For unsorted PBMC, about 300 ng genomic DNA, equal to about 29,000 T cell genomes, was loaded into each replicate PCR. Ten immunoSEQ deep assay plates were used to sequence the unsorted PBMC genomic DNA. Purified libraries were measured with a Qubit 3.0 fluorometer, size-checked on a Bioanalyzer 2100, and measured again with the KAPA Library Quantification kit. Every immunoSEQ 96-well plate was sequenced on a separate single-read 150-cycle Illumina NextSeq 550 flow cell. The authors' analysis ran thus. Because the immunoSEQ output included only junctional sequences and no quality scores, the filtering could not be the same as the filtering used for full-length reads. To assign V/J genes and CDR3, sequences were annotated using PyIR, a Python wrapper for IgBLAST v1.9, with IMGT germline references. Reads were removed for weak V/J assignments (E-value above 1e-6), missing CDR3, stop codons, out-of-frame junctions, or ambiguous translated residues. V3J clonotypes were defined by identical inferred V gene, J gene, and CDR3 amino acid sequence. Percentage overlap between repertoires was calculated by dividing the number of shared unique clonotypes by the size of the smaller repertoire. Richness of each repertoire was evaluated using RTK rarefaction, the Chao1 estimator, and Recon v2.1 estimates of unobserved clonotypes. TCRdb stores this immuneACCESS table with in-frame sequences only. Part of the clones is absent; in the studies checked, under half of the shortfall reflects unresolved V genes, and no reason is known for the rest. V, J and clone size were drawn from that table, and D and trimming were deduced from the DNA. Counted in this sample were about 490,000 clones; around 80% of them appeared once. The ten largest clones represent 10% to 15% of the sample.

Broad study findings and their caveats: Sampling was limited to blood, and TCR repertoires in tissue likely differ from TCR repertoires in blood. Because the study included only a small number of donors, the genetic and exposure-history diversity represented was limited. Pairwise subsampling led to the expectation that sequencing depth would affect the degree of clonotype sharing among donors.

Sequencing was carried out using PBMCs. This sequence originates from a woman aged 35 to 49 in good health. Some clones in this sample may be carry-over from other donors' samples. Recombination connected TRBV9 to TRBJ2-1; 10 of the junction bases match TRBD2. The DNA reads as follows: TGTGCCAGCAGCGTAGCTAGCGGGAGTCTGAATGAGCAGTTCTTC. Translated, this is CASSVASGSLNEQFF.